This TCR beta chain is drawn from a study of T-cell reconstitution after alpha-beta-depleted transplantation in children (dated by TCRdb to 2016 to 2018). General notes on the study: Using TCR repertoire profiling, the study quantitatively followed how T-cell immune reconstitution unfolded in children after TCRalphabeta/CD19-depleted allogeneic hematopoietic cell transplantation.

Taken with the paper, the label for treatment or condition translates to: allogeneic hematopoietic cell transplantation with graft depleted of TCRalphabeta T cells and CD19 B cells. The children who served as transplant recipients had been given grafts of TCRalphabeta/CD19-depleted allogeneic hematopoietic cells. The study at large found these results: Over subsequent months, a decline in hyperexpanded clone frequencies was noted, and after one year, T-cell counts and TCRbeta diversity were mostly ascribed to newly produced T cells. The apparently early alphabetaT-cell count recovery about two months after transplant was reportedly dependent on only several hundred rapidly expanded clones derived from non-depleted graft cells. In some patients, high TCRbeta diversity at day 60 was attributed to recipient T cells and intrathymic progenitors that had survived conditioning.

As encoded in the germline V gene (reference sequence), CDR1 is DFQATT while CDR2 is SNEGSKA. After removal of 0 bases from V and 4 bases from J, the junction retains 5 bases not matched to a gene. The CDR3 contains 14 residues, cysteine and phenylalanine counted. Solely the CDR3 DNA is kept, with 42 bases framed from the first base. Library generation was performed with PCR. For sequencing, an Illumina HiSeq 2500 was employed. Molecular barcoding was employed in the preparation of TCR libraries, with unique molecular identifiers being used to normalize TCRbeta repertoire quantification. The public sequencing data were trimmed at Q25 with fastp and processed into clonotypes with MiXCR by TCRdb, which kept only in-frame beta chains. Each CDR3 protein gets just one entry, which takes the most common genes and DNA from the rows behind it. This sample is represented by around 78,000 distinct CDR3 sequences; 11% to 15% of them were singletons. The ten largest clonotypes hold 25% to 35% of the sample.

To note about this clonotype: Its cognate antigen has yet to be identified. No clone much larger than this one lies a single base away; base qualities are absent.

The sample in question was PBMCs, mostly from graft donor cells, obtained 180 days after TCRalphabeta/CD19-depleted stem cell transplant. The rearranged chain carries TRBV20-1 and TRBJ1-1, and 7 bases in between align with TRBD1. The TCR was taken from a male patient between 2 and 9 years old who had a stem cell transplant for acute lymphoblastic leukemia, so the T cells may come from the graft donor. The CDR3 is CSARDTRGSTEAFF. The nucleotide sequence is TGCAGTGCTAGAGATACCAGGGGGAGCACTGAAGCTTTCTTT.